The sequence of this T cell receptor beta chain was determined in a study of radiotherapy plus CTLA-4 blockade in lung cancer. With 6 bases removed from V and 2 bases from J, the gap between germline ends came to 18 bases. The CDR3 spans 15 residues. Germline CDR1 reads SGHKS; CDR2 reads YYEKEE (reference sequence). Here immunoSEQ multiplex PCR was the method, and the copy in TCRdb shows in-frame clones only, minus some. The data contain tens of thousands of clones, around 82% of them seen just once; the ten biggest clones take up around 0.79%. The sequencing here drew on peripheral blood, taken from a patient treated with radiotherapy plus ipilimumab. This sequence joins TRBV5-5 and TRBJ2-7; either TRBD1 or TRBD2 may fit D (6 bases each). The receptor's source is a human donor with non-small cell lung cancer who had stable disease on radiotherapy plus ipilimumab. The CDR3, as DNA: TGTGCCAGCACCCCCTTAGGAGGGGGGACCTACGAGCAGTACTTC. This encodes CASTPLGGGTYEQYF. The whole variable domain, remainder taken from reference TRBV5-5 and TRBJ2-7, is DAGVTQSPTHLIKTRGQQVTLRCSPISGHKSVSWYQQVLGQGPQFIFQYYEKEERGRGNFPDRFSARQFPNYSSELNVNALLLGDSALYLCASTPLGGGTYEQYFGPGTRLTVT.